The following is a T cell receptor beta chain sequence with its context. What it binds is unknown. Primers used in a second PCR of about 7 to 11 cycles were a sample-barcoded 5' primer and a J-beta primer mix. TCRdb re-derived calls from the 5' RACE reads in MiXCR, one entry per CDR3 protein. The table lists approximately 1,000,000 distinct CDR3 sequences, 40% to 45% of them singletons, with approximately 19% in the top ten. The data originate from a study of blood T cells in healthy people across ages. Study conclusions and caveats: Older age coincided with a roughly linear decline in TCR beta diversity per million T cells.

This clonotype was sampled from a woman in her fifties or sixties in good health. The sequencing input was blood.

The CDR3 coding sequence is TGTGCTAGGCTACCTCAGACTAGGTCTACACCGGGTGAGCAGTTCTTC. Encoded protein: CARLPQTRSTPGEQFF. This chain connects TRBV12-5 to TRBJ2-1; D might be TRBD2 (6 bases). Looked up from germline, CDR1 is LGHNT and CDR2 is FRNRAP. Trimming removed 9 bases at V and 9 bases at J, with 27 bases between. There are 16 residues in the CDR3.